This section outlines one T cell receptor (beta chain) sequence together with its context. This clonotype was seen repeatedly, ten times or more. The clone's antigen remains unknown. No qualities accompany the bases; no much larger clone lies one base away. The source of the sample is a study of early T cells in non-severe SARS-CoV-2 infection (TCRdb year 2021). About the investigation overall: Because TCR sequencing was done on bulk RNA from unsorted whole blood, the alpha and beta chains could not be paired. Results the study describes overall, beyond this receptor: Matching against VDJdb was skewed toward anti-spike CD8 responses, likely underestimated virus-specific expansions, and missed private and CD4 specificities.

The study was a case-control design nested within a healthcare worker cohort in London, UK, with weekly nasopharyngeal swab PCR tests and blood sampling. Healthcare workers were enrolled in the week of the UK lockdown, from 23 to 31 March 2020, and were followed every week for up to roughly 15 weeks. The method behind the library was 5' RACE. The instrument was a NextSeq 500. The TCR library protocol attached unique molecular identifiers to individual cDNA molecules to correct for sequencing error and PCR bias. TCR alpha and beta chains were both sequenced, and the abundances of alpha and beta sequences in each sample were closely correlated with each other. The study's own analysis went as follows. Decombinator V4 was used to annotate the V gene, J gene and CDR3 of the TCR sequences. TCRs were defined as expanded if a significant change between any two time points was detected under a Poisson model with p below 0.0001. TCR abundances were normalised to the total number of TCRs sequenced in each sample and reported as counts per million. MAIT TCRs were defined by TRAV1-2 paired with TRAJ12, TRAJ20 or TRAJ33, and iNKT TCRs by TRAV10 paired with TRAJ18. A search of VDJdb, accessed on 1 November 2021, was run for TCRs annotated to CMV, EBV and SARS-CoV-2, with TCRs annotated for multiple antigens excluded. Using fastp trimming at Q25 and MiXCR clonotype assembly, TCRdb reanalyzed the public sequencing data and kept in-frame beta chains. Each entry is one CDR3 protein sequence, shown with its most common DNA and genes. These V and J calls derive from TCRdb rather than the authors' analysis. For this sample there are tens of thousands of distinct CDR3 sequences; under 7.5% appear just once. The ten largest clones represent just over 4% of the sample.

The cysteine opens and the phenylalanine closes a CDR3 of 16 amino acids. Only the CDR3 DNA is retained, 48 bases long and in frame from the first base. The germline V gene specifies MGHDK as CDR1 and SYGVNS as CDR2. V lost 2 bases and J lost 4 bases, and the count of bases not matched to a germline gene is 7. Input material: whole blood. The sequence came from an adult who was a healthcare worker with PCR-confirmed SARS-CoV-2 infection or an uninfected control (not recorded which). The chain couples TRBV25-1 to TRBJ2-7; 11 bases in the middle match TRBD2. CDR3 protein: CASSETSGRLGYEQYF. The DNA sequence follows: TGTGCCAGCAGTGAAACTAGCGGGAGATTGGGGTACGAGCAGTACTTC.